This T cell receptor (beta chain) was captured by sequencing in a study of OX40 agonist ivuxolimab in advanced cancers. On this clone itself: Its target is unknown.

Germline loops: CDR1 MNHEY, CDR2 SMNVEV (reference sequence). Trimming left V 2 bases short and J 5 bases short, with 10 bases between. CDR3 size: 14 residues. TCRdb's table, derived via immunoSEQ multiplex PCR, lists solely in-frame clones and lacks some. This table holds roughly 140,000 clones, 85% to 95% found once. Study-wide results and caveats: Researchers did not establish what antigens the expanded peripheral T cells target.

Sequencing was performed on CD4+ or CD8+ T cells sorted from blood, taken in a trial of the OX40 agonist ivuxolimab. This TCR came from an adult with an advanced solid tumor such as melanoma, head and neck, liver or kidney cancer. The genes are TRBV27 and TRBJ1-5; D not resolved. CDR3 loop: CASSLRLPHQPQHF. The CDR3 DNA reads TGTGCCAGCAGTTTACGGCTCCCCCATCAGCCCCAGCATTTT.